A single sample gave rise to the 16 T cell receptor beta chains below, sequenced in a study of radiotherapy plus CTLA-4 blockade in lung cancer. Libraries were prepared by immunoSEQ multiplex PCR; TCRdb keeps only in-frame clonotypes and omits some of them. The repertoire holds some 94,000 clones, with about four fifths as singletons. Specimen: peripheral blood, collected from a patient treated with radiotherapy plus ipilimumab. Source of these receptors: a human donor with non-small cell lung cancer that progressed on radiotherapy plus ipilimumab.

This clone has more than one count but fewer than ten. V usage is TRBV4-1 and J usage is TRBJ1-4, with TRBD1 matching 7 bases. The CDR3 is 14 amino acids. Per germline, CDR1 MGHRA and CDR2 YSYEKL. With V trimmed by 0 bases and J by 5 bases, 0 bases remained unmatched. This CDR3 is CASSQDRGNEKLFF. For the CDR3, the DNA is TGCGCCAGCAGCCAAGACAGGGGGAATGAAAAACTGTTTTTT.

This clone appeared a few times. The gene calls are TRBV2 and TRBJ2-1, with 12 nucleotides matching TRBD1. This CDR3 has 15 amino acids. The germline V gene encodes CDR1 SNHLY and CDR2 FYNNEI. V shed 4 bases, J shed 8 bases, and the junction held 6 bases outside the gene matches. This CDR3 reads CASSARDRGLDEQFF. The CDR3 region has the DNA TGTGCCAGCAGTGCTCGGGACAGGGGGCTGGATGAGCAGTTCTTC.

The chain employs TRBV5-6 and TRBJ2-5, with D maybe TRBD1 (6 bases). V was pared by 2 bases and J by 2 bases, with 16 bases between. This CDR3 region has 16 residues. Per germline, CDR1 SGHDT and CDR2 YYEEEE. The CDR3 nucleotides are TGTGCCAGCAGCTTTTTCACAGGGTCCCAACAAGAGACCCAGTACTTC. Translation: CASSFFTGSQQETQYF.

Here the CDR3 reads CASSLDEGRYGYTF. DNA for the CDR3: TGTGCCAGCAGCCTGGACGAGGGTCGATATGGCTACACCTTC. The chain couples TRBV7-8 to TRBJ1-2; D gene ambiguous. This CDR3 region has 14 residues. Germline lookup yields CDR1 SGHVS and CDR2 FQNEAQ. Trimming took 5 bases from V and 5 from J, leaving 15 bases between them.

Notes on this clone: This sample includes further DNA sequences coding for the same CDR3. This sequence joins TRBV2 and TRBJ1-2; D is undetermined. Germline CDR1 SNHLY, CDR2 FYNNEI. The CDR3 covers 13 residues. Trimming took 1 base from V and 4 from J, leaving 7 bases between them. CDR3 in amino acids: CASSEVGSYGYTF. CDR3 sequence (DNA): TGTGCCAGCAGTGAAGTTGGCAGCTATGGCTACACCTTC.

V usage is TRBV28 and J usage is TRBJ2-6, with D perhaps TRBD1 or TRBD2 (5 bases each). This CDR3 is built from 14 residues. Germline V gene sequence: CDR1 MDHEN, CDR2 SYDVKM. V lost 6 bases to trimming and J lost 2 bases, with 8 bases between them. In DNA, the CDR3 is TGTGCCAGCAGGGGGGACCCTGGGGCCAACGTCCTGACTTTC. This gives the protein CASRGDPGANVLTF.

This chain links TRBV5-4 with TRBJ1-1, with D maybe TRBD1 (5 bases). V gave up 0 bases and J gave up 5 bases, with 11 bases separating them. The CDR3 length is 14 residues. Germline CDR1 reads SGHNT; CDR2 reads YYREEE (reference sequence). CDR3 nucleotides: TGTGCCAGCAGCTTGGCCCTGGACAAGACTGAAGCTTTCTTT. This codes for CASSLALDKTEAFF.

The chain uses TRBV4-1 and TRBJ1-1; D ambiguous. V was shortened by 2 bases and J by 5 bases, with 15 bases between the two germline ends. CDR3 length equals 15 residues. In germline, CDR1 is MGHRA, CDR2 YSYEKL. The CDR3 bases are TGCGCCAGCAGCCAATATTTGACAAAAACTACTGAAGCTTTCTTT. Its translation: CASSQYLTKTTEAFF.

The chain links TRBV27 to TRBJ1-6; D ambiguous. CDR1 is MNHEY and CDR2 is SMNVEV in the germline V gene (reference sequence). The CDR3 extends over 20 amino acids. The V and J ends lost 2 bases and 0 bases respectively, with 20 bases between them. Here the CDR3 DNA reads TGTGCCAGCAGTTTAAATTCCCGGCAGGTTGCTAACTCCTATAATTCACCCCTCCACTTT. Amino acids: CASSLNSRQVANSYNSPLHF.

The chain carries TRBV27 and TRBJ2-7; D uncertain. The germline V gene encodes CDR1 MNHEY and CDR2 SMNVEV (reference sequence). V dropped 2 bases and J dropped 6 bases, with 14 bases sitting between them. This CDR3 is 14 amino acids long. The CDR3: CASSLRRDWGEQYV. CDR3 sequence (DNA): TGTGCCAGCAGTTTACGTAGGGATTGGGGCGAGCAGTACGTC.

The chain couples TRBV7-3 to TRBJ2-5, with 9 bases identical to TRBD1. With V trimmed by 4 bases and J by 2 bases, 2 bases remained unmatched. The germline gives CDR1 SGHTA, CDR2 FQGTGA. There are 14 residues in the CDR3. The CDR3 DNA reads as TGTGCCAGCAGCTCAGGACAGGGGCAAGAGACCCAGTACTTC. It is translated as CASSSGQGQETQYF. The full variable domain, its missing parts supplied by reference TRBV7-3 and TRBJ2-5, is GAGVSQTPSNKVTEKGKYVELRCDPISGHTALYWYRQSLGQGPEFLIYFQGTGAADDSGLPNDRFFAVRPEGSVSTLKIQRTERGDSAVYLCASSSGQGQETQYFGPGTRLLVL.

This chain links TRBV7-2 with TRBJ2-1; 9 bases fit TRBD2. The CDR3 runs 15 residues. The germline V gene has CDR1 SGHTA and CDR2 FQGNSA. The junction had 7 bases not matched to a gene; V was cut back by 5 bases and J by 5 bases. For the CDR3, the DNA is TGTGCCAGCAGCCTCTCTAGCGGGGTTCACAATGAGCAGTTCTTC. Translating it yields CASSLSSGVHNEQFF.

The chain has TRBV6-1 and TRBJ2-1; either TRBD1 or TRBD2 may supply D (5 bases each). CDR1 and CDR2 (germline): MNHNS, SASEGT. The CDR3 is 14 residues long. V lost 2 bases, J lost 6 bases, and 11 bases lay in between. The CDR3 reads CASSEPGPTNEQFF. CDR3 nucleotide sequence: TGTGCCAGCAGTGAACCGGGACCCACCAATGAGCAGTTCTTC.

V is TRBV7-2 and J is TRBJ2-3; D call uncertain. Germline values: CDR1 SGHTA, CDR2 FQGNSA. Trimming took 1 base from V and 1 from J, leaving 6 bases between them. CDR3 size: 14 residues. The CDR3 nucleotides read TGTGCCAGCAGCTTAGTAGGGCGCACAGATACGCAGTATTTT. It yields the protein CASSLVGRTDTQYF.

The rearrangement uses TRBV2 and TRBJ1-1; D ambiguous. V lost 3 bases to trimming and J lost 0 bases, with 8 bases between them. Germline V lookup: CDR1 SNHLY, CDR2 FYNNEI. The CDR3 extends over 14 amino acids. CDR3 amino acids: CASSDGKMNTEAFF. DNA for the CDR3: TGTGCCAGCAGTGACGGGAAAATGAACACTGAAGCTTTCTTT.

The chain links TRBV9 to TRBJ2-3; D might be TRBD1 (6 bases). Germline values: CDR1 SGDLS, CDR2 YYNGEE. The CDR3 consists of 14 residues. Trimming removed 2 bases at V and 4 bases at J, with 11 bases between. The CDR3 is CASSVDSGADTQYF. CDR3 DNA sequence: TGTGCCAGCAGCGTGGACAGCGGCGCAGATACGCAGTATTTT.